The 24 T cell receptor beta chains below all came from one sample that was sequenced in a study of T-cell memory formation after mild COVID-19. TCRdb processed the 5' RACE reads anew with MiXCR; each CDR3 protein has one entry. Among just over 350,000 distinct CDR3 sequences listed, around 14% were seen once. Sequenced sample: PBMCs or a T cell subset sorted from them (not recorded which). The receptors shown here come from a man between 18 and 35 years old who had mild COVID-19 (a few samples of this study predate the infection). Cell type and time point are not known.

The chain has TRBV6-1 and TRBJ2-1; maybe TRBD2 (5 bases). Germline CDR1 MNHNS, CDR2 SASEGT. The CDR3 is made up of 13 amino acids. V lost 0 bases and J 8 bases, leaving 8 bases between the germline ends. This chain's CDR3 is CASSEALRDEQFF. The CDR3 nucleotides read TGTGCCAGCAGTGAAGCGCTGAGGGATGAGCAGTTCTTC.

This clonotype was seen many times. The chain joins TRBV7-9 to TRBJ2-3; 8 bases are shared with TRBD2. The CDR3 extends over 16 amino acids. Germline loops: CDR1 SEHNR, CDR2 FQNEAQ (reference sequence). With V trimmed by 2 bases and J by 4 bases, 8 bases remained unmatched. CDR3 sequence reads: CASSLRRGGRADTQYF. The CDR3 nucleotides are TGTGCCAGCAGCTTAAGACGGGGGGGCCGGGCAGATACGCAGTATTTT.

This clonotype was detected only a few times. The rearrangement uses TRBV28 and TRBJ1-6, with D perhaps matching TRBD1 (6 bases). Germline V gene data show CDR1 as MDHEN and CDR2 as SYDVKM. The CDR3 is 15 residues long. CDR3 region: CAVGLQGNSNSPLHF. The CDR3 DNA is TGTGCAGTGGGGCTTCAGGGGAATAGTAATTCACCCCTCCACTTT. The full variable domain, with the rest looked up from reference TRBV28 and TRBJ1-6, is DVKVTQSSRYLVKRTGEKVFLECVQDMDHENMFWYRQDPGLGLRLIYFSYDVKMKEKGDIPEGYSVSREKKERFSLILESASTNQTSMYLCAVGLQGNSNSPLHFGNGTRLTVT.

In this sample, this clonotype turned up a few times. The genes are TRBV7-2 and TRBJ2-3, with 11 bases aligning to TRBD2. Germline CDR1 is SGHTA and CDR2 is FQGNSA. Losses at the gene ends were 3 bases for V and 0 bases for J; bases not matched to a gene: 2. This CDR3 has 16 amino acids. The CDR3 DNA follows: TGTGCCAGCAGCTTCACTAGCGGGGGAAGCACAGATACGCAGTATTTT. Translating it yields CASSFTSGGSTDTQYF.

This chain links TRBV4-2 with TRBJ2-3, with TRBD1 as a possible D gene (8 bases). Germline V gene data show CDR1 as LGHNA and CDR2 as YNFKEQ. The V gene lost 0 bases and the J gene lost 0 bases, with 13 bases spanning the gap. This CDR3 region has 17 residues. CDR3 sequence: CASSQDTGGASTDTQYF. CDR3 coding DNA: TGTGCCAGCAGCCAAGATACAGGGGGGGCTAGCACAGATACGCAGTATTTT.

The CDR3 coding sequence is TGTGCCAGCAGTTTAGAGTGGTCATACAGGGGCTACGAGCAGTACTTC. It codes for CASSLEWSYRGYEQYF. This chain links TRBV27 with TRBJ2-7, with 7 bases matching TRBD1. Germline trimming cut 2 bases from V and 3 bases from J; bases unmatched to any gene: 10. The CDR3 loop spans 16 amino acids. Germline V gives CDR1 MNHEY, CDR2 SMNVEV (reference sequence).

This clonotype came up many times. The chain couples TRBV6-2 or TRBV6-3 to TRBJ1-5; D gene uncertain. V lost 4 bases and J lost 6, with 7 bases in between. There are 12 residues in the CDR3. Germline values: CDR1 MNHEY, CDR2 SVGEGT. Here the CDR3 DNA reads TGTGCCAGCAGTTCGGGAGGTCAGCCCCAGCATTTT. Protein sequence: CASSSGGQPQHF.

The chain recombines TRBV6-5 with TRBJ1-2, with unresolved D. The CDR3 is 15 residues long. Between the trimmed V and J ends, which lost 2 bases and 2 bases, there was a span of 12 bases. The V gene's germline CDR1 is MNHEY and CDR2 SVGAGI. CDR3 nucleotides: TGTGCCAGCAGTTACGACCCGGGCAGCAACTATGGCTACACCTTC. This translates into CASSYDPGSNYGYTF.

In this sample, this clonotype turned up a few times. The rearrangement uses TRBV7-9 and TRBJ2-7; TRBD2 aligns across 8 bases. Trimming took 6 bases from V and 2 from J; bases not matched to a gene: 6. CDR3 length: 14 amino acids. In germline, CDR1 is SEHNR, CDR2 FQNEAQ (reference sequence). The CDR3 DNA is TGTGCCAGCAGACCTCTAGCGGGCACCTACGAGCAGTACTTC. Amino acids: CASRPLAGTYEQYF.

The rearrangement uses TRBV20-1 and TRBJ2-3; D may match TRBD1 or TRBD2 (5 bases each). V was trimmed by 2 bases and J by 1 base, leaving 10 bases between them. Looked up from germline, CDR1 is DFQATT and CDR2 is SNEGSKA (reference sequence). This CDR3 spans 14 amino acids. CDR3: CSARRGPGTDTQYF. DNA of the CDR3: TGCAGTGCTAGACGGGGACCCGGCACAGATACGCAGTATTTT.

This clonotype was observed a handful of times. The chain is built from TRBV18 and TRBJ1-2; no definite D call. The CDR3 totals 12 residues. Trimming took off 2 bases at V and 8 bases at J, with 9 bases between the two ends. The germline V gene encodes CDR1 KGHSH and CDR2 LQKENI. The CDR3 region is CASSPTPGGYTF. The CDR3 DNA is TGTGCCAGCTCACCAACTCCTGGAGGCTACACCTTC.

This clonotype was found a few times. The V call is TRBV7-8, the J call TRBJ1-1; 7 bases fit TRBD1. The CDR3 is 13 amino acids. V was clipped by 5 bases and J by 3 bases; unmatched bases: 3. Germline assignment: CDR1 SGHVS and CDR2 FQNEAQ. This CDR3 is CASSVQGDTEAFF. The CDR3 DNA sequence: TGTGCCAGCAGCGTGCAGGGGGACACTGAAGCTTTCTTT.

The V call is TRBV27, the J call TRBJ1-5, with a possible D match to TRBD1 (5 bases). V gave up 1 base and J gave up 2 bases, with 12 bases separating them. CDR3 size: 16 residues. Germline CDR1 MNHEY, CDR2 SMNVEV (reference sequence). CDR3 region: CASSLFGALGNQPQHF. DNA for the CDR3: TGTGCCAGCAGTTTATTCGGGGCATTGGGCAATCAGCCCCAGCATTTT.

The V gene is TRBV7-9, the J gene TRBJ2-2, with D maybe TRBD2 (6 bases). CDR1 and CDR2 (germline): SEHNR, FQNEAQ (reference sequence). This CDR3 comprises 12 residues. V was cut by 8 bases and J by 4 bases, with 8 bases left in between. Here the CDR3 reads CASYGSTGELFF. The CDR3 DNA follows: TGTGCCAGCTACGGGAGCACCGGGGAGCTGTTTTTT.

DNA of the CDR3: TGCGCCAGCAGCCAAGACTCGCAGGGCGAGCAGTACTTC. It is translated as CASSQDSQGEQYF. This rearrangement joins TRBV4-3 to TRBJ2-7; a weak D match, TRBD1 (5 bases). V was trimmed by 0 bases and J by 6 bases, leaving 9 bases between them. Germline assignment: CDR1 LGHNA and CDR2 YSLEER. This CDR3 contains 13 residues.

This chain uses TRBV18 with TRBJ1-2; D ambiguous. The CDR3 covers 14 residues. CDR1 KGHSH and CDR2 LQKENI come from the germline V gene. Trimming took 3 bases from V and 6 from J, leaving 14 bases between them. In DNA, the CDR3 is TGTGCCAGCTCACCCAGCCGGGGTTTTGATGGCTACACCTTC. Amino acid sequence: CASSPSRGFDGYTF.

This clonotype was picked up a small number of times. This chain links TRBV15 with TRBJ1-1, with D possibly TRBD1 on 5 matching bases. The CDR3 loop spans 16 amino acids. The V end lost 3 bases, the J end lost 3 bases, and 17 bases lay between the germline ends. The germline V gene encodes CDR1 LNHNV and CDR2 YYDKDF (reference sequence). CDR3 nucleotide sequence: TGTGCCACCAGCAGTCGACGAGGGACTACCGACACTGAAGCTTTCTTT. This gives the protein CATSSRRGTTDTEAFF.

This clonotype was detected a few times. The gene calls are TRBV29-1 and TRBJ2-7, with TRBD1 identical over 7 bases. The germline gives CDR1 SQVTM, CDR2 ANQGSEA. This CDR3 spans 14 amino acids. CDR3 region: CSVEDLGTALWPCV. CDR3 DNA: TGCAGCGTTGAAGATTTAGGGACAGCCCTATGGCCGTGCGTC.

The chain joins TRBV4-3 to TRBJ2-3; TRBD1 matches 8 bases. CDR1 and CDR2 (germline): LGHNA, YSLEER. The V and J ends lost 4 bases and 2 bases, in that order; junction bases with no gene match: 8. This CDR3 has 16 amino acids. This CDR3 is CASSPRQGPSTDTQYF. CDR3 coding DNA: TGCGCCAGCAGCCCCCGACAGGGGCCGTCCACAGATACGCAGTATTTT.

CDR3 bases: TGTGCCAGCAGCTTAACCGGGACAGGGACCTGGGAGCAGTACTTC. Protein product: CASSLTGTGTWEQYF. The chain couples TRBV7-2 to TRBJ2-7; the match to TRBD1 covers 9 bases. The CDR3 is 15 residues long. Germline CDR1 reads SGHTA; CDR2 reads FQGNSA. The J segment lost 7 bases and the V segment lost 2 bases, leaving 9 bases of the junction unmatched.

The chain uses TRBV30 and TRBJ1-4; the D gene is possibly TRBD1 (6 bases). Between the trimmed V and J ends, which lost 5 bases and 0 bases, there was a span of 10 bases. This CDR3 contains 14 residues. The V gene's germline CDR1 is GTSNPN and CDR2 SVGIG (reference sequence). This CDR3 reads CAWSWGPTNEKLFF. Written as DNA, the CDR3 is TGTGCCTGGTCCTGGGGGCCAACTAATGAAAAACTGTTTTTT.

The rearrangement links TRBV7-9 to TRBJ1-3; 7 nucleotides match TRBD1. The germline CDR1 and CDR2 sequences are SEHNR and FQNEAQ (reference sequence). CDR3 length: 15 residues. The ends lost 6 bases at V and 2 bases at J; junction bases unmatched: 7. CDR3 bases: TGTGCCAGCAGACACAGGGGAATTGCTGGAAACACCATATATTTT. Protein: CASRHRGIAGNTIYF. The full variable domain, rest sourced from reference TRBV7-9 and TRBJ1-3, is DTGVSQNPRHKITKRGQNVTFRCDPISEHNRLYWYRQTLGQGPEFLTYFQNEAQLEKSRLLSDRFSAERPKGSFSTLEIQRTEQGDSAMYLCASRHRGIAGNTIYFGEGSWLTVV.

The rearrangement uses TRBV21-1 and TRBJ1-1; TRBD1 is taken as the D call from the table, unchecked against the DNA. TRBV21-1 is reported as a pseudogene. This CDR3 comprises 12 residues. In DNA form, the CDR3 reads TGTGCCAGCACCGGGGTAGTCACTGAAGCTTTCTTT. It yields the protein CASTGVVTEAFF.

CDR3 DNA sequence: TGTGCTAGTGGTTTGGTGCAGACAGGGGGGACCTACGAGCAGTACTTC. This translates into CASGLVQTGGTYEQYF. The chain recombines TRBV12-5 with TRBJ2-7; 9 bases are a match to TRBD1. The trim removed 0 bases at V and 2 bases at J, leaving 5 bases unmatched. Germline V gene lookup returns CDR1 LGHNT and CDR2 FRNRAP. This CDR3 spans 16 amino acids.